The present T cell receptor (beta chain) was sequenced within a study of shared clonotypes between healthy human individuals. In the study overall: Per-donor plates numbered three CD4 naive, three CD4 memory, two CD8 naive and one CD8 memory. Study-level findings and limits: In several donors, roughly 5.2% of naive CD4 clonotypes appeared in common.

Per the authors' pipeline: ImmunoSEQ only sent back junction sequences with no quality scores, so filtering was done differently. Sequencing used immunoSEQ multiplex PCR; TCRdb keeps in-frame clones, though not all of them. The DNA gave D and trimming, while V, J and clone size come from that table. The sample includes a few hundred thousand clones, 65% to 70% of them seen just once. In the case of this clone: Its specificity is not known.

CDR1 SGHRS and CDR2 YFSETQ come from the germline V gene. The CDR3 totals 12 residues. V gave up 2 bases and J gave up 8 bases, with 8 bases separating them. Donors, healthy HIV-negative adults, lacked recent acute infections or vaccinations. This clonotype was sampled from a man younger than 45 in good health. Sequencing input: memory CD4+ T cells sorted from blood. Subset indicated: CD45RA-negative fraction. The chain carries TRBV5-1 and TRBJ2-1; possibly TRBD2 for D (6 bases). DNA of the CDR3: TGCGCCAGCAGCTTAGCGGGTGATGAGCAGTTCTTC. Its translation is CASSLAGDEQFF.